This T cell receptor (beta chain) was recovered during a study of response to subunit inactivated influenza vaccine. The CDR3 runs to 16 residues. The germline V gene encodes CDR1 DFQATT and CDR2 SNEGSKA (reference sequence). V lost 1 base, J lost 2 bases, and 15 bases lay in between. As for this clonotype: What it binds is not known.

The study, taken as a whole, reports: That few new T cells are recruited by each seasonal influenza vaccination was the authors' suggestion.

Via MiXCR, TCRdb re-called the RT-PCR reads, giving one row per CDR3 protein. The table lists a few hundred thousand distinct CDR3 sequences, approximately 7.3% of them singletons, with less than 15% in the top ten. This sample comprised PBMCs from blood, obtained about 24 months after vaccination. The clonotype comes from a man aged 50-75 years who received an inactivated influenza vaccine. The V and J genes are TRBV20-1 and TRBJ1-5, with D possibly matching TRBD1 (6 bases). This CDR3 reads CSARGTARDGNQPQHF. CDR3 DNA: TGCAGTGCTAGAGGGACAGCTAGGGATGGCAATCAGCCCCAGCATTTT.